These T cell receptor beta chains were read from a single sample in a study of blood T cell repertoires in COVID-19. Assay used: immunoSEQ multiplex PCR; TCRdb lists only in-frame clones, some missing. The top ten clones hold approximately 4.5% of a sample with under 250,000 clones, 82% of them seen once. The sequencing sample was made of peripheral blood. These receptors were taken from a woman between 65 and 79 years old with acute or convalescent COVID-19. CDR3s include the opening cysteine and the closing phenylalanine or tryptophan.

j_call v_call cdr3_aa
TRBJ1-3 TRBV7-7 CASSPGTVSGNTIYF
TRBJ1-1 TRBV6-2/TRBV6-3 CASSYTGVAFF
TRBJ2-7 TRBV5-4 CASSWGQGAYEQYF
TRBJ1-5 TRBV28 CASRLTGSRDQPQHF
TRBJ2-7 TRBV4-3 CASSQGEADSYEQYF
TRBJ1-5 TRBV6-2/TRBV6-3 CASSRQGGGNQPQHF
TRBJ2-2 TRBV7-2 CASSRTANTGELFF
TRBJ1-4 TRBV5-1 CASSLDGGRLGKLFF
TRBJ1-1 TRBV11-3 CASSARSGDTEAFF
TRBJ1-2 TRBV18 CASSPQTGGEYGYTF
TRBJ1-5 TRBV5-4 CASSLGGLSGANQPQHF
TRBJ2-5 TRBV19 CASSIAVTSGQETQYF
TRBJ1-2 TRBV19 CATKPSGNGYTF
TRBJ1-2 TRBV19 CASSIGSTAYGYTF
TRBJ1-5 TRBV19 CASGGEQPQHF
TRBJ2-5 TRBV12-3/TRBV12-4 CASSRTGRETQYF
TRBJ1-3 TRBV29-1 CSVQSPRTGASGNTIYF
TRBJ1-3 TRBV19 CASSIPRLLDRDTIYF
TRBJ1-5 TRBV6-2/TRBV6-3 CASSEGYQPQHF
TRBJ1-1 TRBV5-1 CASSRDTNTEAFF
TRBJ2-3 TRBV5-6 CASSLGRVTDTQYF
TRBJ1-5 TRBV29-1 CSVEQGGGQPQHF
TRBJ2-5 TRBV6-1 CASSERETQYF
TRBJ2-5 TRBV5-1 CASSFLAGVFETQYF